This T cell receptor (beta chain) was found in a study of PD-1 blockade in classical Hodgkin lymphoma. Here immunoSEQ multiplex PCR was the method, and the copy in TCRdb shows in-frame clones only, minus some. The sample yields roughly 40,000 clones, around 71% seen once. Study-wide results and limits: A reduction in baseline TCR diversity was reportedly seen in newly diagnosed patients relative to healthy donors. By C4D1, diversity of CD4+ TCRs had risen significantly, whereas that of CD8+ TCRs had not. Patients starting nivolumab under 1 year after ASCT were excluded. Complete responders matched newly diagnosed patients in baseline diversity.

Every patient relapsed after autologous stem cell transplantation, and brentuximab vedotin exposure varied. Germline V gene sequence: CDR1 LGHNA, CDR2 YSLEER. V lost 0 bases and J lost 5; bases outside the gene matches: 4. The CDR3 spans 15 residues. A remark on this clone: Its antigen is still unknown.

The specimen was peripheral blood mononuclear cells (PBMCs), collected at baseline. The chain recombines TRBV4-3 with TRBJ2-1; 7 positions agree with TRBD1. This clonotype was sampled from a human donor with classical Hodgkin lymphoma. The CDR3 nucleotides read TGCGCCAGCAGCCAAGATCGGGACAGTCACAATGAGCAGTTCTTC. Its protein is CASSQDRDSHNEQFF.